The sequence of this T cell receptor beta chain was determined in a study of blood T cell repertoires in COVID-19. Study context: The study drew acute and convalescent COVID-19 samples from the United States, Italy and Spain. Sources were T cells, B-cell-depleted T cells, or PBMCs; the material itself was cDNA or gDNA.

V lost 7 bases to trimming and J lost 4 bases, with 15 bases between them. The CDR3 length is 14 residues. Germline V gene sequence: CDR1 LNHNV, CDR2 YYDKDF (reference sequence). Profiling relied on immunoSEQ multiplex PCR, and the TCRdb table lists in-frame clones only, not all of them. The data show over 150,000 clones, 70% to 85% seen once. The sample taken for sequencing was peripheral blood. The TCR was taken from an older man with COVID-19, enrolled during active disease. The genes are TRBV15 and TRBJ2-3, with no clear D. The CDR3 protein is CATMYSLDADTQYF. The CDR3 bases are TGTGCCACCATGTATTCCCTAGACGCAGATACGCAGTATTTT.